The 19 T cell receptor beta chains below all came from one sample that was sequenced in a study of T cells in Graves' hyperthyroidism and ophthalmopathy (dated by TCRdb to between 2018 and 2021). The library was built by means of multiplex PCR. Sequencing used an Illumina HiSeq 2000. Amplification of TCR beta CDR3 regions was carried out from RNA transcripts. A first-round RT-PCR of the TCR CDR3 used the HTBI primer set with the Qiagen OneStep RT-PCR kit. The public reads were quality trimmed at Q25 with fastp and then assembled into clones with MiXCR by TCRdb, keeping productive beta chains. Identical CDR3 proteins give one entry, which carries the most common genes and DNA. The sample includes around 720,000 distinct CDR3 sequences, with around 40% observed a single time. The ten largest clones capture around 30% of the sample. Material for sequencing was blood. These receptors came from a woman aged 40 to 49 with Graves' hyperthyroidism.

This clonotype was counted at least ten times. The chain links TRBV7-2 to TRBJ1-3; maybe TRBD1 (6 bases). Per germline, CDR1 SGHTA and CDR2 FQGNSA. The CDR3 sequence is 16 residues long. Between the trimmed V and J ends, which lost 1 base and 0 bases, there was a span of 10 bases. This CDR3 reads CASSLEGGLSGNTIYF. CDR3 in DNA: TGTGCCAGCAGCTTAGAGGGGGGCCTCTCTGGAAACACCATATATTTT. Supplemented by reference TRBV7-2 and TRBJ1-3, the full variable domain reads GAGVSQSPSNKVTEKGKDVELRCDPISGHTALYWYRQSLGQGLEFLIYFQGNSAPDKSGLPSDRFSAERTGGSVSTLTIQRTQQEDSAVYLCASSLEGGLSGNTIYFGEGSWLTVV.

This clonotype was seen repeatedly, ten times or more. The V gene is TRBV2, the J gene TRBJ2-2; 10 bases map to TRBD2. The J segment lost 7 bases and the V segment lost 4 bases, leaving 6 bases of the junction unmatched. The CDR3 covers 15 residues. Per the germline V gene, CDR1 is SNHLY and CDR2 is FYNNEI. As DNA, the CDR3 is TGTGCCAGCAGTGGGCAAGCGGGAGGGTTCGGGGAGCTGTTTTTT. Translation gives CASSGQAGGFGELFF.

The chain uses TRBV12-3 or TRBV12-4 and TRBJ2-7, with D perhaps being TRBD1 or TRBD2 (5 bases each). The V end lost 7 bases, the J end lost 3 bases, and 19 bases lay between the germline ends. The CDR3 extends over 15 amino acids. The CDR3 reads CASTDIMGRIYEQYF. The CDR3 DNA reads TGTGCCAGCACCGACATAATGGGACGGATCTACGAGCAGTACTTC.

The chain joins TRBV12-5 to TRBJ2-7, with D hard to call. The V gene lost 5 bases and the J gene lost 4 bases, with 6 bases spanning the gap. Germline V gives CDR1 LGHNT, CDR2 FRNRAP. This CDR3 is built from 11 residues. The CDR3 region is CASGHPYEQYF. Here the CDR3 DNA reads TGTGCTAGTGGTCATCCTTACGAGCAGTACTTC. Variable domain in full (rest from reference TRBV12-5 and TRBJ2-7): DARVTQTPRHKVTEMGQEVTMRCQPILGHNTVFWYRQTMMQGLELLAYFRNRAPLDDSGMPKDRFSAEMPDATLATLKIQPSEPRDSAVYFCASGHPYEQYFGPGTRLTVT.

As regards this clonotype: A much larger clone differs by one base, so this may be a read error. Without the conserved terminal phenylalanine or tryptophan, this CDR3 likely stems from a read error. The chain has TRBV2 and TRBJ2-7; 10 bases align to TRBD2. V lost 8 bases to trimming and J lost 0 bases; unmatched junction nucleotides: 4. Looked up from germline, CDR1 is SNHLY and CDR2 is FYNNEI. This CDR3 spans 14 amino acids. The CDR3 nucleotides read TGTGCCAGCTCGGCTAGCGGGAGCTCCTACGAGCAGTACCTC. Protein sequence: CASSASGSSYEQYL.

The chain links TRBV5-1 to TRBJ1-1; 7 positions agree with TRBD1. The CDR3 is made up of 11 amino acids. Germline values: CDR1 SGHRS, CDR2 YFSETQ. V shed 5 bases and J 10 bases; nucleotides not matched to a gene: 5. The CDR3 sequence: CASREGARAFF. The CDR3, as DNA: TGCGCCAGCAGGGAGGGGGCGCGAGCTTTCTTT.

The rearrangement uses TRBV9 and TRBJ2-3; TRBD1 aligns across 7 bases. Germline V gives CDR1 SGDLS, CDR2 YYNGEE. The V and J ends lost 4 bases and 3 bases, in that order; junction bases with no gene match: 5. This CDR3 has 14 residues. CDR3 sequence (DNA): TGTGCCAGCAGCATACAGGGGAGTACAGATACGCAGTATTTT. Its translation is CASSIQGSTDTQYF.

The V and J genes are TRBV7-2 and TRBJ2-6, with D unresolved. This CDR3 contains 14 residues. The V gene's germline CDR1 is SGHTA and CDR2 FQGNSA. Trimming took off 7 bases at V and 4 bases at J, with 11 bases between the two ends. CDR3 protein: CASTALRGANVLTF. CDR3 coding DNA: TGTGCCAGCACCGCCTTGCGGGGGGCCAACGTCCTGACTTTC.

This clonotype was detected only a few times. This chain links TRBV12-3 or TRBV12-4 with TRBJ2-6; D is tentatively TRBD1 or TRBD2 (6 bases each). The CDR3 is 14 amino acids. The V end was cut by 8 bases, the J end by 3 bases, with 11 bases between. The CDR3 reads CASGGGFGANVLTF. The DNA for the CDR3 is TGTGCCAGCGGAGGGGGGTTTGGGGCCAACGTCCTGACTTTC.

This chain joins TRBV19 and TRBJ1-1, with D unresolved. This CDR3 is built from 14 residues. V was pared by 4 bases and J by 0 bases, with 9 bases between. CDR1 and CDR2 from the germline V gene are LNHDA and SQIVND (reference sequence). The CDR3 region has the DNA TGTGCCAGTAGTAACCCCCATCTGAACACTGAAGCTTTCTTT. This codes for CASSNPHLNTEAFF.

This clonotype was seen repeatedly, ten times or more. The CDR3 loop reads CASSQTLRISNSPLHF. The CDR3 DNA sequence: TGTGCCAGCAGCCAAACCCTCAGGATATCTAATTCACCCCTCCACTTT. This chain uses TRBV3-1 with TRBJ1-6, with D hard to call. Trimming pared 2 bases from V and 6 bases from J, leaving 14 bases between. Germline CDR1 is LGHDT and CDR2 is YNNKEL (reference sequence). This CDR3 comprises 16 residues.

This clonotype was observed many times. The chain recombines TRBV24-1 with TRBJ2-2; 9 positions agree with TRBD1. CDR1 and CDR2 from the germline V gene are KGHDR and SFDVKD. Trimming removed 9 bases from V and 7 bases from J; junction bases left unmatched: 8. There are 14 residues in the CDR3. This CDR3 reads CATSGTGFVGELFF. The CDR3 DNA reads TGTGCCACCTCCGGGACAGGGTTTGTCGGGGAGCTGTTTTTT.

This clonotype was recorded at least ten times. The chain joins TRBV20-1 to TRBJ2-5; a possible D gene is TRBD2 (7 bases). Germline CDR1 is DFQATT and CDR2 is SNEGSKA (reference sequence). Between the trimmed V and J ends, which lost 7 bases and 2 bases, there was a span of 14 bases. The CDR3 runs 13 residues. The DNA of the CDR3 is TGCAGTGTCCAAGGGGGAGGGCAAGAGACCCAGTACTTC. Its translation: CSVQGGGQETQYF.

This clonotype came up a few times. The genes are TRBV10-1 and TRBJ2-2; 8 nucleotides align to TRBD1. The J segment lost 7 bases and the V segment lost 8 bases, leaving 12 bases of the junction unmatched. The germline V gene encodes CDR1 WNHNN and CDR2 SYGVQD (reference sequence). The CDR3 runs 15 residues. CDR3 region: CASSSGAGGLGELFF. The CDR3 coding sequence is TGCGCCAGCTCCTCCGGGGCAGGGGGCCTCGGGGAGCTGTTTTTT.

This clonotype was observed at least ten times. The genes are TRBV7-9 and TRBJ1-4, with D perhaps TRBD1 (6 bases). Trimming stripped 4 bases from V and 8 bases from J, with 14 bases between. The V gene's germline CDR1 is SEHNR and CDR2 FQNEAQ (reference sequence). The CDR3 consists of 14 residues. CDR3 region: CASSSGHVSEKLFF. The DNA for the CDR3 is TGTGCCAGCAGCTCGGGACACGTATCAGAAAAACTGTTTTTT. The full variable domain, its missing parts supplied by reference TRBV7-9 and TRBJ1-4, is DTGVSQNPRHKITKRGQNVTFRCDPISEHNRLYWYRQTLGQGPEFLTYFQNEAQLEKSRLLSDRFSAERPKGSFSTLEIQRTEQGDSAMYLCASSSGHVSEKLFFGSGTQLSVL.

This clonotype appeared a few times. This chain uses TRBV7-8 with TRBJ1-6; no clear D gene. This CDR3 is 14 amino acids long. Germline CDR1 is SGHVS and CDR2 is FQNEAQ. Trimming pared 5 bases from V and 7 bases from J, leaving 12 bases between. The CDR3 region is CASSETHQNSPLHF. CDR3 bases: TGTGCCAGCAGCGAGACACACCAAAATTCACCCCTCCACTTT.

This clonotype was counted a few times. This chain connects TRBV7-9 to TRBJ1-1, with a weak D call TRBD1 (6 bases). The CDR3 totals 16 residues. Germline loops: CDR1 SEHNR, CDR2 FQNEAQ (reference sequence). Trimming pared 5 bases from V and 2 bases from J, leaving 18 bases between. The CDR3 sequence: CASSPQWGRTNTEAFF. As DNA, the CDR3 is TGTGCCAGCAGCCCGCAATGGGGGCGGACTAACACTGAAGCTTTCTTT. The full variable domain, with the rest looked up from reference TRBV7-9 and TRBJ1-1, is DTGVSQNPRHKITKRGQNVTFRCDPISEHNRLYWYRQTLGQGPEFLTYFQNEAQLEKSRLLSDRFSAERPKGSFSTLEIQRTEQGDSAMYLCASSPQWGRTNTEAFFGQGTRLTVV.

This clonotype was detected ten times or more. CDR3 DNA sequence: TGCAGTGCTTCCCACTGGCCCCCTGAAGCTTTCTTT. Amino acids: CSASHWPPEAFF. This rearrangement joins TRBV20-1 to TRBJ1-1; D is unresolved. Trimming took 5 bases from V and 6 from J, leaving 13 bases between them. Germline assignment: CDR1 DFQATT and CDR2 SNEGSKA (reference sequence). This CDR3 comprises 12 residues.

J is TRBJ2-2 and V is TRBV19, with 10 bases aligning to TRBD2. The CDR3 loop spans 18 amino acids. Germline values: CDR1 LNHDA, CDR2 SQIVND (reference sequence). The V gene end was trimmed by 3 bases and the J gene end by 2 bases; junction bases not matched to a gene: 9. CDR3 DNA sequence: TGTGCCAGTAGTATCCGTTCTAGCGGGAGTATAAACACCGGGGAGCTGTTTTTT. Protein: CASSIRSSGSINTGELFF. Using reference TRBV19 and TRBJ2-2 for the parts outside the CDR3, the full variable domain is DGGITQSPKYLFRKEGQNVTLSCEQNLNHDAMYWYRQDPGQGLRLIYYSQIVNDFQKGDIAEGYSVSREKKESFPLTVTSAQKNPTAFYLCASSIRSSGSINTGELFFGEGSRLTVL.